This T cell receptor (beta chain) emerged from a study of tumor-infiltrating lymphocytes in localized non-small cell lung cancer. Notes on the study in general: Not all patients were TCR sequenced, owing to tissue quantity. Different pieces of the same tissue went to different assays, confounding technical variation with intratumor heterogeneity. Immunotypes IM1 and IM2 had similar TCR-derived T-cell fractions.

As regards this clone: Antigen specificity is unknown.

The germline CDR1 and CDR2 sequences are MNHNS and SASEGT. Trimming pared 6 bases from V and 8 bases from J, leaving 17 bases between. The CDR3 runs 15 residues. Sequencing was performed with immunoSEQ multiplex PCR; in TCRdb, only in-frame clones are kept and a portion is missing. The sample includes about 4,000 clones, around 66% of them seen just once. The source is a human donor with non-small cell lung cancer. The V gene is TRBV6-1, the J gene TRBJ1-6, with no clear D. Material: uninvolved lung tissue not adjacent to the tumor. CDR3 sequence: CASRTRTDSYSPLHF. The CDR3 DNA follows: TGTGCCAGCAGGACCCGGACGGACTCCTATTCACCCCTCCACTTT.